This T cell receptor beta chain was identified during a study of early T cells in non-severe SARS-CoV-2 infection. Study overall: Alpha and beta chains were unpaired, from unsorted whole-blood bulk RNA.

TCRdb reanalysed the 5' RACE reads using MiXCR and keeps one entry per CDR3 protein. The data hold roughly 77,000 distinct CDR3 sequences, with 12% observed a single time. The V gene's germline CDR1 is SGHRS and CDR2 YFSETQ. The CDR3 spans 13 residues. V was pared by 1 base and J by 6 bases, with 8 bases between. This clonotype was sampled from an adult who was a healthcare worker with PCR-confirmed SARS-CoV-2 infection or an uninfected control (not recorded which). The specimen sequenced was whole blood. The V gene is TRBV5-1, the J gene TRBJ2-1, with D possibly TRBD2 on 5 matching bases. CDR3 sequence reads: CASSLYGGNEQFF. The DNA of the CDR3 is TGCGCCAGCAGCTTGTATGGAGGCAATGAGCAGTTCTTC.